This T cell receptor (beta chain) was profiled in a study of metastatic and nonmetastatic thyroid tumors. Across the whole study: Comparison of repertoires was carried out across blood and tumor or nodule tissue from malignant and benign thyroid patients.

Original processing notes: The study built a papillary thyroid cancer distant-metastasis classifier from CDR3 differences across clinicopathological groups. From the PCR reads, TCRdb re-called clones with MiXCR. It is TCRdb's table, rather than the study itself, that gives the V and J calls and clone size. Among about 6,900 clones listed, roughly 37% were seen once. The V gene's germline CDR1 is KGHDR and CDR2 SFDVKD. The V gene lost 8 bases and the J gene lost 1 base, with 13 bases spanning the gap. The CDR3 extends over 14 amino acids. Patients underwent thyroid surgery, and none had received any treatment before it. This clone is labeled as medium-sized. Its matching antigen is unknown. General study findings and limits: TCR beta diversity was reportedly significantly higher in malignant thyroid tumors than benign nodules, in blood and tumor.

This sequence was found in a female donor with papillary thyroid cancer or a benign thyroid nodule (not recorded which). Some clones in this sample may be carry-over from other donors' samples. Material for sequencing was tumor tissue. The chain employs TRBV24-1 and TRBJ1-1; D unclear. The CDR3 nucleotides read TGTGCCACCACTGCCGGGCAGGAGAACACTGAAGCTTTCTTT. Translating it yields CATTAGQENTEAFF.